A single sample gave rise to the 23 T cell receptor beta chains below, sequenced in a study of OX40 agonist ivuxolimab in advanced cancers. Measured with immunoSEQ multiplex PCR; TCRdb has only the in-frame clones, and not every one. The table has about 100,000 clones, roughly nine tenths seen once. The starting material was CD4+ or CD8+ T cells sorted from blood, obtained in a trial of the OX40 agonist ivuxolimab. These receptors were obtained from an adult with an advanced solid tumor such as melanoma, head and neck, liver or kidney cancer.

The chain has TRBV18 and TRBJ1-1; D is unclear. Deletions cut 8 bases from V and 0 bases from J, with 13 bases between. Germline CDR1 and CDR2: KGHSH and LQKENI. This CDR3 is built from 14 residues. For the CDR3, the DNA is TGTGCCAGCGTCCGGGAAAACCTGAACACTGAAGCTTTCTTT. Its protein is CASVRENLNTEAFF.

The gene calls are TRBV5-1 and TRBJ1-1, with TRBD1 identical over 7 bases. From germline, CDR1 is SGHRS and CDR2 YFSETQ. V was clipped by 2 bases and J by 7 bases; unmatched bases: 8. There are 14 residues in the CDR3. DNA of the CDR3: TGCGCCAGCAGCTTCGGGGACAGCAACTTTGAAGCTTTCTTT. Amino acid sequence: CASSFGDSNFEAFF.

The gene calls are TRBV5-1 and TRBJ2-1; 12 positions agree with TRBD2. V was clipped by 4 bases and J by 6 bases; unmatched bases: 5. Germline loops: CDR1 SGHRS, CDR2 YFSETQ. This CDR3 comprises 15 residues. The CDR3 nucleotides are TGCGCCAGCAGCCAACTAGCGGGAGGCCTCAATGAGCAGTTCTTC. Protein sequence: CASSQLAGGLNEQFF.

The rearrangement joins TRBV6-6 to TRBJ2-1; 8 bases are a match to TRBD1. Germline values: CDR1 MNHNY, CDR2 SVGAGI (reference sequence). CDR3 size: 11 residues. V lost 5 bases and J lost 15; bases outside the gene matches: 6. The CDR3 reads CASSDGQGWFF. CDR3 sequence (DNA): TGTGCCAGCAGTGACGGACAGGGATGGTTCTTC.

J is TRBJ1-4 and V is TRBV6-1; D perhaps matches TRBD1 (5 bases). Looked up from germline, CDR1 is MNHNS and CDR2 is SASEGT. The CDR3 has 11 residues. The V end lost 3 bases, the J end lost 16 bases, and 12 bases lay between the germline ends. CDR3 residues: CASSDWGAGFF. In DNA, the CDR3 is TGTGCCAGCAGTGACTGGGGCGCAGGGTTTTTT.

V usage is TRBV15 and J usage is TRBJ2-3; D is unclear. Trimming pared 0 bases from V and 1 base from J, leaving 8 bases between. There are 15 residues in the CDR3. Germline CDR1 and CDR2: LNHNV and YYDKDF (reference sequence). The CDR3 bases are TGTGCCACCAGCAGAGACGGACGGGGCACAGATACGCAGTATTTT. This gives the protein CATSRDGRGTDTQYF.

The chain carries TRBV4-1 and TRBJ2-3; D might be TRBD2 (6 bases). CDR1 is MGHRA and CDR2 is YSYEKL in the germline V gene. With 3 bases removed from V and 0 bases from J, the gap between germline ends came to 16 bases. This CDR3 is 17 amino acids long. This CDR3 reads CASSHTHLAQSTDTQYF. CDR3 coding DNA: TGCGCCAGCAGCCACACCCACCTAGCGCAGAGCACAGATACGCAGTATTTT.

The rearrangement links TRBV6-1 to TRBJ2-7; the match to TRBD1 covers 10 bases. The CDR3 spans 16 residues. Germline V gives CDR1 MNHNS, CDR2 SASEGT. The V gene end was trimmed by 2 bases and the J gene end by 8 bases; junction bases not matched to a gene: 12. The CDR3, as DNA: TGTGCCAGCAGTGAAACCTTGACAGGGGGCTGGTCCCAGCAGTACTTC. Protein sequence: CASSETLTGGWSQQYF.

The chain is built from TRBV7-8 and TRBJ2-1, with TRBD2 identical over 8 bases. V lost 7 bases, J lost 6 bases, and 5 bases stayed unmatched. In germline, CDR1 is SGHVS, CDR2 FQNEAQ. The CDR3 runs to 13 residues. The CDR3 reads CASKVRGGNEQFF. CDR3 bases: TGTGCCAGCAAGGTCCGGGGGGGCAATGAGCAGTTCTTC.

Comments on this clone: Additional DNA sequences in this sample encode the identical CDR3. The genes are TRBV27 and TRBJ1-2; 7 nucleotides agree with TRBD1. The CDR3 runs 14 residues. Trimming cost V 3 bases and J 4 bases; bases outside gene matches: 5. CDR1 is MNHEY and CDR2 is SMNVEV in the germline V gene (reference sequence). The CDR3 coding sequence is TGTGCCAGCAGTTTGTCCCGGGACAGCTATGGCTACACCTTC. Translated, it gives CASSLSRDSYGYTF.

This clone has only one observation. This chain uses TRBV29-1 with TRBJ2-3; D gene ambiguous. There are 14 residues in the CDR3. With 4 bases removed from V and 2 bases from J, the gap between germline ends came to 13 bases. Germline lookup yields CDR1 SQVTM and CDR2 ANQGSEA. CDR3 region: CSVVRVGNTDTQYF. CDR3 nucleotide sequence: TGCAGCGTTGTTCGCGTGGGTAACACAGATACGCAGTATTTT.

The chain couples TRBV6-1 to TRBJ2-5, with TRBD2 matching over 16 bases. The junction had 3 bases not matched to a gene; V was cut back by 4 bases and J by 4 bases. The CDR3 is 16 residues long. Germline CDR1 reads MNHNS; CDR2 reads SASEGT. The CDR3 spells CASSAGTSGRGETQYF. Here the CDR3 DNA reads TGTGCCAGCAGTGCCGGGACTAGCGGGAGGGGAGAGACCCAGTACTTC.

V gene TRBV6-5 combines with J gene TRBJ2-2, with D unresolved. The CDR3 is made up of 14 amino acids. V lost 0 bases and J lost 6, with 8 bases in between. The V gene's germline CDR1 is MNHEY and CDR2 SVGAGI. The CDR3 sequence is CASSYSMWSGELFF. The DNA of the CDR3 is TGTGCCAGCAGTTACTCGATGTGGTCCGGGGAGCTGTTTTTT.

The gene calls are TRBV7-2 and TRBJ2-2; no reliable D call. V was trimmed by 3 bases and J by 6 bases, leaving 8 bases between them. This CDR3 has 13 residues. CDR1 is SGHTA and CDR2 is FQGNSA in the germline V gene. The chain's CDR3 is CASSFDSAGELFF. The CDR3 DNA reads TGTGCCAGCAGCTTTGATTCGGCCGGGGAGCTGTTTTTT.

The chain joins TRBV9 to TRBJ1-4, with D possibly TRBD1 on 6 matching bases. Germline V gene data show CDR1 as SGDLS and CDR2 as YYNGEE. CDR3 length equals 15 residues. V lost 4 bases to trimming and J lost 3 bases, with 13 bases between them. The CDR3 coding sequence is TGTGCCAGCAGCTCGGGAAGGGGGTCTAATGAAAAACTGTTTTTT. This gives the protein CASSSGRGSNEKLFF.

This sequence joins TRBV28 and TRBJ2-7; D is unclear. Trimming removed 3 bases at V and 3 bases at J, with 6 bases between. This CDR3 region has 12 residues. Germline CDR1 MDHEN, CDR2 SYDVKM. DNA for the CDR3: TGTGCCAGCAGTTTCGCGCGCTACGAGCAGTACTTC. Translation gives CASSFARYEQYF.

The chain has TRBV5-1 and TRBJ2-5, with 11 bases lining up with TRBD2. CDR3 length: 15 amino acids. Germline V lookup: CDR1 SGHRS, CDR2 YFSETQ. Trimming at V came to 4 bases and at J to 4 bases, leaving 6 bases not matched to a gene. The DNA of the CDR3 is TGCGCCAGCAGCGACACCGGGACTAGCGGAGAGACCCAGTACTTC. This gives the protein CASSDTGTSGETQYF.

The chain links TRBV2 to TRBJ1-5; D is unclear. The CDR3 totals 16 residues. V was trimmed by 1 base and J by 0 bases, leaving 10 bases between them. CDR1 and CDR2 from the germline V gene are SNHLY and FYNNEI. The DNA of the CDR3 is TGTGCCAGCAGTGAAGTCGCGCGTTATAGCAATCAGCCCCAGCATTTT. Translation: CASSEVARYSNQPQHF.

Here the CDR3 DNA reads TGTGCCATCAGTGAGTCGCCCACAGATACGCAGTATTTT. Translation gives CAISESPTDTQYF. V and J are TRBV10-3 and TRBJ2-3; D ambiguous. The V gene lost 0 bases and the J gene lost 2 bases, with 3 bases spanning the gap. The CDR3 runs 13 residues. CDR1 is ENHRY and CDR2 is SYGVKD in the germline V gene.

V and J are TRBV5-1 and TRBJ1-5; TRBD1 matches 8 bases. The germline gives CDR1 SGHRS, CDR2 YFSETQ. Trimming at V came to 1 base and at J to 4 bases, leaving 19 bases not matched to a gene. The length of the CDR3 is 20 residues. This CDR3 is CASSLTPDRGWGPENQPQHF. CDR3 bases: TGCGCCAGCAGCTTGACTCCTGACAGGGGATGGGGGCCAGAGAATCAGCCCCAGCATTTT.

This clone was counted only a few times. The chain uses TRBV6-1 and TRBJ1-3; possible D gene TRBD1, 5 bases. The CDR3 covers 14 residues. Deletions cut 6 bases from V and 0 bases from J, with 9 bases between. Germline V gene lookup returns CDR1 MNHNS and CDR2 SASEGT. CDR3 sequence reads: CASRVDSSGNTIYF. The CDR3, as DNA: TGTGCCAGCAGGGTAGACAGCTCTGGAAACACCATATATTTT.

The V call is TRBV28, the J call TRBJ2-3, with D possibly being TRBD1 (6 bases). Per the germline V gene, CDR1 is MDHEN and CDR2 is SYDVKM. The CDR3 totals 14 residues. Trimming removed 2 bases from V and 5 bases from J, with 11 bases in between. The DNA for the CDR3 is TGTGCCAGCAGTTTAGGGGGCCTTGAAGATACGCAGTATTTT. Translated, it gives CASSLGGLEDTQYF.

This chain links TRBV7-3 with TRBJ2-2, with D possibly matching TRBD2 (6 bases). Looked up from germline, CDR1 is SGHTA and CDR2 is FQGTGA. The CDR3 is 13 amino acids. The V gene lost 5 bases and the J gene lost 5 bases, with 9 bases spanning the gap. In DNA, the CDR3 is TGTGCCAGCAGCATCGGGAGTACCGGGGAGCTGTTTTTT. This codes for CASSIGSTGELFF.